The present entry profiles one TCR beta chain with its context. What it recognizes is unknown. The data belong to a study of T cells in localized non-small cell lung cancer. Study observations and caveats: Among the top 100 tumor clones, a median roughly 57 appeared in adjacent lung. Tumor showed lower T cell clonality than uninvolved adjacent lung, where it was highest. Sequencing was limited to one tumor region, leaving the possibility of heterogeneity open.

Investigators took adjacent lung free of atypia at least 2 cm from the tumor margin. Germline CDR1 SGHNT, CDR2 YENEEA. Trimming took 5 bases from V and 1 from J, leaving 11 bases between them. The CDR3 has 15 amino acids. Assay used: immunoSEQ multiplex PCR; TCRdb lists only in-frame clones, some missing. The sample lists some 970 clones; 20% to 25% were seen once. Sequencing was performed on normal lung tissue next to the tumor, taken before any cancer treatment. The gene calls are TRBV11-3 and TRBJ2-2, with D uncertain. The clonotype originates from a male donor older than 55 with stage I lung adenocarcinoma. The CDR3, as DNA: TGTGCCAGCAGCCCGGCAACAAGGAACACCGGGGAGCTGTTTTTT. Translated, it gives CASSPATRNTGELFF. The whole variable domain, remainder taken from reference TRBV11-3 and TRBJ2-2, is EAGVVQSPRYKIIEKKQPVAFWCNPISGHNTLYWYLQNLGQGPELLIRYENEEAVDDSQLPKDRFSAERLKGVDSTLKIQPAELGDSAVYLCASSPATRNTGELFFGEGSRLTVL.